A selection of T cell receptor beta chains follows, all from one sample in a study of blood T cell repertoires in COVID-19. Profiling relied on immunoSEQ multiplex PCR, and the TCRdb table lists in-frame clones only, not all of them. This sample carries roughly 160,000 clones, roughly 78% of them seen once, and the ten largest clones take 8.1%. The sample consisted of peripheral blood. The receptor source for this set is a woman in her sixties with COVID-19, enrolled during active disease. CDR3s include the opening cysteine and the closing phenylalanine or tryptophan. Fields, in order: J gene, D gene, clone size, V gene, CDR3 protein, CDR3 DNA. A D gene is named only where the DNA matches it firmly. Only some rows state a clone size, as once, few, many or a class for expanded clones.

j_call: TRBJ2-5; d_call: -; clone_size: -; v_call: TRBV24-1; cdr3_aa: CATSGAGPGSQETQYF; cdr3_nt: TGTGCCACCAGTGGAGCGGGCCCCGGGTCCCAAGAGACCCAGTACTTC
j_call: TRBJ2-2; d_call: -; clone_size: -; v_call: TRBV19; cdr3_aa: CASSLLGRTNTGELFF; cdr3_nt: TGTGCCAGTAGCCTACTAGGCAGGACGAACACCGGGGAGCTGTTTTTT
j_call: TRBJ1-2; d_call: -; clone_size: -; v_call: TRBV19; cdr3_aa: CASSGEGGYGYTF; cdr3_nt: TGTGCCAGTAGTGGTGAAGGGGGCTATGGCTACACCTTC
j_call: TRBJ2-1; d_call: TRBD1; clone_size: once; v_call: TRBV18; cdr3_aa: CASSPPDRNNEQFF; cdr3_nt: TGTGCCAGCTCACCACCGGACAGGAACAATGAGCAGTTCTTC
j_call: TRBJ1-6; d_call: TRBD1; clone_size: -; v_call: TRBV19; cdr3_aa: CASSAGTGEGSPLHF; cdr3_nt: TGTGCCAGTAGTGCCGGGACAGGGGAAGGTTCACCCCTCCACTTT
j_call: TRBJ2-3; d_call: TRBD1; clone_size: -; v_call: TRBV7-3; cdr3_aa: CASSPDRASTDTQYF; cdr3_nt: TGTGCCAGCAGCCCGGACAGGGCTAGCACAGATACGCAGTATTTT
j_call: TRBJ1-6; d_call: TRBD1; clone_size: -; v_call: TRBV19; cdr3_aa: CASSIAGQGIPPLHF; cdr3_nt: TGTGCCAGTAGTATAGCAGGACAGGGGATTCCGCCCCTCCACTTT
j_call: TRBJ1-5; d_call: -; clone_size: few; v_call: TRBV27; cdr3_aa: CASSSGGLGHSSNQPQHF; cdr3_nt: TGTGCCAGCAGTTCAGGAGGCCTGGGACACTCTAGCAATCAGCCCCAGCATTTT
j_call: TRBJ2-1; d_call: TRBD2; clone_size: many; v_call: TRBV5-4; cdr3_aa: CASSLLAGGGDEQFF; cdr3_nt: TGTGCCAGCAGCTTACTAGCGGGGGGCGGGGATGAGCAGTTCTTC
j_call: TRBJ2-5; d_call: -; clone_size: -; v_call: TRBV6-5; cdr3_aa: CASSYSIRAIQETQYF; cdr3_nt: TGTGCCAGCAGTTATAGTATCCGAGCCATTCAAGAGACCCAGTACTTC
j_call: TRBJ1-6; d_call: TRBD1; clone_size: once; v_call: TRBV5-1; cdr3_aa: CASSLADRGPSSYNSPLHF; cdr3_nt: TGCGCCAGCAGCTTGGCGGACAGGGGCCCCAGCTCCTATAATTCACCCCTCCACTTT
j_call: TRBJ2-7; d_call: TRBD1; clone_size: -; v_call: TRBV18; cdr3_aa: CASSPDRGFYEQYF; cdr3_nt: TGTGCCAGCTCACCCGACAGGGGGTTCTACGAGCAGTACTTC
j_call: TRBJ1-4; d_call: TRBD1; clone_size: -; v_call: TRBV5-5; cdr3_aa: CASSAADRGGREKLFF; cdr3_nt: TGTGCCAGCAGCGCAGCTGACAGGGGGGGTCGAGAAAAACTGTTTTTT
j_call: TRBJ2-1; d_call: TRBD2; clone_size: -; v_call: TRBV27; cdr3_aa: CASKLTSESYNEQFF; cdr3_nt: TGTGCCAGCAAGTTGACTAGCGAGTCCTACAATGAGCAGTTCTTC
j_call: TRBJ1-6; d_call: -; clone_size: -; v_call: TRBV7-9; cdr3_aa: CASSLVQGPSYNSPLHF; cdr3_nt: TGTGCCAGCAGCTTAGTCCAGGGCCCCTCCTATAATTCACCCCTCCACTTT
j_call: TRBJ2-2; d_call: -; clone_size: -; v_call: TRBV7-2; cdr3_aa: CASSLHLTGELFF; cdr3_nt: TGTGCCAGCAGCTTACATTTGACCGGGGAGCTGTTTTTT
j_call: TRBJ2-7; d_call: TRBD2; clone_size: -; v_call: TRBV20-1; cdr3_aa: CSASSSGRLKQYF; cdr3_nt: TGCAGTGCTAGTAGTAGCGGGAGATTGAAGCAGTACTTC
j_call: TRBJ2-3; d_call: TRBD2; clone_size: -; v_call: TRBV27; cdr3_aa: CASSSYSSGRVLDTQYF; cdr3_nt: TGTGCCAGCAGTAGCTATTCGAGCGGGAGGGTGTTAGATACGCAGTATTTT
j_call: TRBJ1-6; d_call: TRBD1; clone_size: few; v_call: TRBV5-5; cdr3_aa: CASSSSRQGNSPLHF; cdr3_nt: TGTGCCAGCAGCTCCTCCCGACAGGGGAATTCACCCCTCCACTTT
j_call: TRBJ2-7; d_call: TRBD2; clone_size: -; v_call: TRBV7-9; cdr3_aa: CASSLVRPLLAGEQYF; cdr3_nt: TGTGCCAGCAGCTTAGTCCGCCCTCTGCTAGCGGGCGAGCAGTACTTC
j_call: TRBJ2-7; d_call: TRBD1; clone_size: -; v_call: TRBV5-1; cdr3_aa: CASSLNTGAGSYEQYF; cdr3_nt: TGCGCCAGCAGCTTAAATACAGGGGCAGGATCCTACGAGCAGTACTTC
j_call: TRBJ2-2; d_call: -; clone_size: -; v_call: TRBV5-1; cdr3_aa: CASSLGQAGELFF; cdr3_nt: TGCGCCAGCAGCTTGGGTCAGGCCGGGGAGCTGTTTTTT
j_call: TRBJ2-7; d_call: TRBD1; clone_size: few; v_call: TRBV27; cdr3_aa: CASSRDSPTLSYEQYF; cdr3_nt: TGTGCCAGCAGTAGGGACAGTCCTACGTTGAGCTACGAGCAGTACTTC
j_call: TRBJ1-2; d_call: -; clone_size: -; v_call: TRBV7-8; cdr3_aa: CASSLALGRGAGGYTF; cdr3_nt: TGTGCCAGCAGCTTAGCACTCGGTAGGGGTGCTGGGGGCTACACCTTC
j_call: TRBJ2-2; d_call: -; clone_size: -; v_call: TRBV9; cdr3_aa: CASSVGGRVSPGELFF; cdr3_nt: TGTGCCAGCAGCGTAGGCGGCAGGGTAAGCCCCGGGGAGCTGTTTTTT
j_call: TRBJ1-5; d_call: -; clone_size: many; v_call: TRBV19; cdr3_aa: CASSMDSPFRGGGNQPQHF; cdr3_nt: TGTGCCAGTAGTATGGACTCCCCCTTTAGGGGGGGCGGCAATCAGCCCCAGCATTTT
j_call: TRBJ2-7; d_call: TRBD1; clone_size: -; v_call: TRBV19; cdr3_aa: CASNPTGTVPYEQYF; cdr3_nt: TGTGCCAGTAATCCAACCGGGACAGTTCCCTACGAGCAGTACTTC
j_call: TRBJ2-4; d_call: TRBD2; clone_size: few; v_call: TRBV28; cdr3_aa: CASSHIAGAHNSKNIQYF; cdr3_nt: TGTGCCAGCAGTCACATAGCGGGGGCTCACAACTCTAAAAACATTCAGTACTTC
j_call: TRBJ1-5; d_call: TRBD1; clone_size: -; v_call: TRBV19; cdr3_aa: CASSHRGSNQPQHF; cdr3_nt: TGTGCCAGTAGCCACAGGGGGTCGAATCAGCCCCAGCATTTT
j_call: TRBJ2-3; d_call: TRBD2; clone_size: -; v_call: TRBV4-3; cdr3_aa: CAILPRLAGPWRRYF; cdr3_nt: TGCGCCATCCTCCCCCGGCTAGCGGGACCTTGGCGGAGGTATTTT
j_call: TRBJ2-1; d_call: -; clone_size: -; v_call: TRBV6-2/TRBV6-3; cdr3_aa: CASSTPSQTSAQFF; cdr3_nt: TGTGCCAGCAGCACACCCTCCCAAACTAGTGCTCAGTTCTTC
j_call: TRBJ2-2; d_call: -; clone_size: -; v_call: TRBV5-6; cdr3_aa: CASSRKPRDTQDGELFF; cdr3_nt: TGTGCCAGCAGCCGCAAACCCCGGGACACTCAGGACGGGGAGCTGTTTTTT
j_call: TRBJ1-2; d_call: -; clone_size: -; v_call: TRBV30; cdr3_aa: CAWSRSGALLYGYTF; cdr3_nt: TGTGCCTGGAGTAGAAGTGGGGCCTTACTCTATGGCTACACCTTC
j_call: TRBJ2-4; d_call: TRBD1; clone_size: -; v_call: TRBV5-1; cdr3_aa: CASSLRQGADIQYF; cdr3_nt: TGCGCCAGCAGCTTGCGACAGGGGGCGGACATTCAGTACTTC
j_call: TRBJ2-1; d_call: TRBD2; clone_size: -; v_call: TRBV5-6; cdr3_aa: CASSSGGLGDEQFF; cdr3_nt: TGTGCCAGCAGCTCGGGGGGACTAGGAGATGAGCAGTTCTTC
j_call: TRBJ2-1; d_call: TRBD2; clone_size: -; v_call: TRBV4-2; cdr3_aa: CASSRRSGEPYNEQFF; cdr3_nt: TGTGCCAGCAGCCGGAGAAGCGGGGAACCCTACAATGAGCAGTTCTTC
j_call: TRBJ1-2; d_call: -; clone_size: -; v_call: TRBV6-5; cdr3_aa: CASSYYDTNYGYTF; cdr3_nt: TGTGCCAGCAGTTACTATGACACCAACTATGGCTACACCTTC